One and the same sample provided the 5 T cell receptor beta chains below, sequenced in a study of blood T cell repertoires in COVID-19. TCRdb keeps only in-frame clones here, not all; method: immunoSEQ multiplex PCR. The table has almost 200,000 clones, roughly three quarters seen once. Specimen: peripheral blood. The receptors shown here come from a woman between 35 and 50 years old with COVID-19, enrolled during active disease.

This chain connects TRBV6-5 to TRBJ1-4, with D possibly TRBD1 on 5 matching bases. The ends were cut back, 4 bases at V and 5 bases at J, with 11 bases in the middle. Germline-derived CDR1 and CDR2 are MNHEY and SVGAGI. The CDR3 totals 14 residues. CDR3 amino acids: CASSWTNENEKLFF. DNA for the CDR3: TGTGCCAGCAGTTGGACAAATGAAAATGAAAAACTGTTTTTT.

A single count supports this clone. CDR3 in amino acids: CASSPGQVYNEQFF. The CDR3 bases are TGTGCCAGCTCACCGGGACAGGTATACAATGAGCAGTTCTTC. The chain recombines TRBV18 with TRBJ2-1; 8 positions match TRBD1. Germline V gene sequence: CDR1 KGHSH, CDR2 LQKENI. The CDR3 is 14 amino acids. V shed 3 bases, J shed 4 bases, and the junction held 2 bases outside the gene matches.

The chain combines TRBV4-3 with TRBJ2-7; 10 bases are a match to TRBD1. V gave up 4 bases and J gave up 3 bases; unmatched junction bases: 6. This CDR3 is 15 amino acids long. Germline lookup yields CDR1 LGHNA and CDR2 YSLEER. This CDR3 reads CASSPSGTGDYEQYF. The CDR3 nucleotides read TGCGCCAGCAGCCCTAGTGGGACAGGGGACTACGAGCAGTACTTC.

In DNA, the CDR3 is TGTGCCAGCAGTCCCTGGGACAGTAAAACCTACGAGCAGTACTTC. Protein product: CASSPWDSKTYEQYF. The chain recombines TRBV6-5 with TRBJ2-7; 7 bases are a match to TRBD1. Losses at the gene ends were 5 bases for V and 2 bases for J; bases not matched to a gene: 9. CDR3 length: 15 residues. The germline gives CDR1 MNHEY, CDR2 SVGAGI.

This chain links TRBV29-1 with TRBJ2-1, with 9 bases identical to TRBD2. V was pared by 7 bases and J by 8 bases, with 21 bases of the junction left unmatched. Germline V gene data show CDR1 as SQVTM and CDR2 as ANQGSEA. The CDR3 has 17 residues. The CDR3 loop reads CSGFGFRASGNYYEQFF. The CDR3 DNA is TGCAGCGGCTTTGGGTTTCGGGCTAGCGGGAATTACTATGAGCAGTTCTTC.